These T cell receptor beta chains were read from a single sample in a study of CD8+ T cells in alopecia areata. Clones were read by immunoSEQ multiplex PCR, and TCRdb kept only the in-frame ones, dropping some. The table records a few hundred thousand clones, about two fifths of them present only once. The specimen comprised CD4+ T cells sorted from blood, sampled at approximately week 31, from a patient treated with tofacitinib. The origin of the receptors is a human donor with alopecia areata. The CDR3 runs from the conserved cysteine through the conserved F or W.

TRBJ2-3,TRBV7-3,CASSLGASNTDTQYF
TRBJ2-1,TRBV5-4,CASSVAGFNEQFF
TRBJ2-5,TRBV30,CAWREGSGIGEETQYF
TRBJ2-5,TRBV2,CASRPGLEVETQYF
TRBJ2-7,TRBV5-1,CASSGEGSYEQYF
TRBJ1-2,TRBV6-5,CASLSGRGYGYTF
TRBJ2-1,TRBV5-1,CASSLRGEGPPGQFF
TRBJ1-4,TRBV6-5,CASSDSGWDEKLFF
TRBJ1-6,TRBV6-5,CASSYGQGTNSPLHF
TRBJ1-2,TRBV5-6,CASSRENYGYTF
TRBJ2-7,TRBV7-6,CASRPTGRGEQYF
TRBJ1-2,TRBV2,CASRDGRDGYTF
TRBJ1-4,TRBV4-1,CASSQDPANQHAEKLFF